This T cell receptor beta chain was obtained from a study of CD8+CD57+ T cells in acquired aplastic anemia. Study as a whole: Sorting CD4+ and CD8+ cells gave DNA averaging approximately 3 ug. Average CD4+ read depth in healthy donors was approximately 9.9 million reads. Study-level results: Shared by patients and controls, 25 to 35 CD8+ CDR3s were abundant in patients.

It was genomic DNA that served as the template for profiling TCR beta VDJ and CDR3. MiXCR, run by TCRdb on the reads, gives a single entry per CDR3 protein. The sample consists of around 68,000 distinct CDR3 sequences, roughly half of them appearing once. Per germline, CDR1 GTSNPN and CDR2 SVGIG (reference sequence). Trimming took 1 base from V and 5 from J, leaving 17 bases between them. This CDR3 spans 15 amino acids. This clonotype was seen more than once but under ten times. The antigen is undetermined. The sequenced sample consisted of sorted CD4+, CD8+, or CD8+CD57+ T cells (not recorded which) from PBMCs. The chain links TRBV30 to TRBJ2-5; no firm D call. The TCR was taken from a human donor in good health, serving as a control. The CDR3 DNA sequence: TGTGCCTGGAGTGCTTTGTCGAGGCAGTTGGAGACCCAGTACTTC. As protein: CAWSALSRQLETQYF.